This TCR beta chain was sequenced for a study of identical twins. Study-wide points: Among out-of-frame alpha sequences shared by twins, low generation probability occurred in excess. Insertions were reduced in abundant cord blood beta clonotypes but not in memory repertoires.

The donors were all healthy and Caucasian. This clonotype was seen many times. Its antigen is unidentified. TCRdb used MiXCR to reprocess the 5' RACE reads, holding one entry per CDR3 protein. The data contain 550,000 to 800,000 distinct CDR3 sequences, roughly 7.1% of them singletons. The V gene's germline CDR1 is SQVTM and CDR2 ANQGSEA. The CDR3 covers 14 residues. V was shortened by 1 base and J by 11 bases, with 20 bases between the two germline ends. These same records also appear under a second study, on yellow fever vaccine responses in identical twins.

The chain recombines TRBV29-1 with TRBJ1-1; D is possibly TRBD1 (6 bases). The source of this sequence is a woman aged 18 to 35 in good health. Material: PBMCs. CDR3 coding DNA: TGCAGCGTTGAAGTGGACAGCAGCTTTCGTAGGGCTTTCTTT. It encodes CSVEVDSSFRRAFF.